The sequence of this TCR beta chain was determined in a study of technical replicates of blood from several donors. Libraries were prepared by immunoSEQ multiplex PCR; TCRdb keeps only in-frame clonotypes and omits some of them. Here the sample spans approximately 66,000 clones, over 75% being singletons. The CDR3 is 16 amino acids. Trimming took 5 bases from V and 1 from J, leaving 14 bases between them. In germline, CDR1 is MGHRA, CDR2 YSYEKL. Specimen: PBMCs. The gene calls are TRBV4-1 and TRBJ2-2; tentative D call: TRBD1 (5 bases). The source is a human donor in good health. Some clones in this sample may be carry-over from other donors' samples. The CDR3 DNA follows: TGCGCCAGCAGCGTACGACAGATGATGAACACCGGGGAGCTGTTTTTT. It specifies CASSVRQMMNTGELFF.